A single sample is the source of the 21 T cell receptor beta chains below, sequenced in a study of Ad26.COV2.S vaccination and SARS-CoV-2 variants. Assay used: immunoSEQ multiplex PCR; TCRdb lists only in-frame clones, some missing. The sample has about half a million clones; about 89% are singletons. As to treatment: roughly 18 received Ad26.COV2.S at low or high dose, single or two shots; roughly 5 received placebo; per-sample allocation not given. Samples came from day 63 after the first vaccine or placebo injection. The material was peripheral blood, obtained in a trial of Ad26.COV2.S vaccine versus placebo. All receptors come from a person aged 18 to 59 who received the Ad26.COV2.S COVID-19 vaccine or a placebo.

The rearrangement links TRBV7-9 to TRBJ2-3; D is uncertain. The CDR3 runs to 13 residues. Germline CDR1 SEHNR, CDR2 FQNEAQ (reference sequence). V was cut by 3 bases and J by 0 bases, with 4 bases left in between. The DNA for the CDR3 is TGTGCCAGCAGCTTGCCCAGCACAGATACGCAGTATTTT. This sequence encodes CASSLPSTDTQYF.

The chain has TRBV7-2 and TRBJ1-1; no clear D. Deletions cut 2 bases from V and 0 bases from J, with 7 bases between. The CDR3 has 14 residues. CDR1 is SGHTA, CDR2 FQGNSA, per germline. The CDR3 nucleotides are TGTGCCAGCAGCTTATGTTGTGTGAACACTGAAGCTTTCTTT. This codes for CASSLCCVNTEAFF.

CDR3 bases: TGTGCCAGCAGCGTAGACGGACTAGGGACCGGGGAGCTGTTTTTT. This gives the protein CASSVDGLGTGELFF. The chain combines TRBV9 with TRBJ2-2; the match to TRBD2 covers 7 bases. CDR3 size: 15 residues. The germline V gene has CDR1 SGDLS and CDR2 YYNGEE. V was pared by 0 bases and J by 5 bases, with 4 bases of the junction left unmatched.

This clone was seen more than once but under ten times. The rearrangement joins TRBV13 to TRBJ1-1; unclear D gene. The CDR3 is 14 amino acids. Germline CDR1 is PRHDT and CDR2 is FYEKMQ (reference sequence). Trimming took off 5 bases at V and 1 base at J, with 11 bases between the two ends. The CDR3 DNA reads as TGTGCCAGCAGCATTCTGGGATGGAACACTGAAGCTTTCTTT. Encoded protein: CASSILGWNTEAFF.

This chain links TRBV6-5 with TRBJ2-1; either TRBD1 or TRBD2 may fit D (5 bases each). The V and J ends lost 5 bases and 4 bases respectively, with 15 bases between them. Germline V gene data show CDR1 as MNHEY and CDR2 as SVGAGI. CDR3 size: 15 residues. The DNA for the CDR3 is TGTGCCAGCAGTCAACCGGGACGGATGTACAATGAGCAGTTCTTC. It specifies CASSQPGRMYNEQFF.

The chain couples TRBV5-1 to TRBJ2-3; tentatively, D is TRBD2 (6 bases). V lost 0 bases and J 4 bases, leaving 9 bases between the germline ends. CDR1 is SGHRS, CDR2 YFSETQ, per germline. There are 14 residues in the CDR3. The CDR3 bases are TGCGCCAGCAGCTTGGCCTGGGGGGCAGATACGCAGTATTTT. This translates into CASSLAWGADTQYF.

V and J are TRBV4-1 and TRBJ2-3, with D perhaps TRBD1 (7 bases). Trimming pared 4 bases from V and 2 bases from J, leaving 13 bases between. The CDR3 is 15 amino acids. Germline assignment: CDR1 MGHRA and CDR2 YSYEKL. This chain's CDR3 is CASSLRQGLTDTQYF. For the CDR3, the DNA is TGCGCCAGCAGCCTCCGACAGGGACTCACAGATACGCAGTATTTT.

This clone was observed once. The genes are TRBV28 and TRBJ1-6; possible D gene TRBD1, 5 bases. The CDR3 has 15 residues. V dropped 5 bases and J dropped 6 bases, with 14 bases sitting between them. Germline CDR1 MDHEN, CDR2 SYDVKM. CDR3 bases: TGTGCCAGCAGTCCCGCGGGACTGACTAATTCACCCCTCCACTTT. Protein product: CASSPAGLTNSPLHF. The whole variable domain, remainder taken from reference TRBV28 and TRBJ1-6, is DVKVTQSSRYLVKRTGEKVFLECVQDMDHENMFWYRQDPGLGLRLIYFSYDVKMKEKGDIPEGYSVSREKKERFSLILESASTNQTSMYLCASSPAGLTNSPLHFGNGTRLTVT.

V usage is TRBV6-2 or TRBV6-3 and J usage is TRBJ1-3; possible D gene TRBD1, 6 bases. Trimming pared 4 bases from V and 9 bases from J, leaving 16 bases between. In germline, CDR1 is MNHEY, CDR2 SVGEGT. The length of the CDR3 is 14 residues. This chain's CDR3 is CASSSGQPRGTIYF. The CDR3 DNA sequence: TGTGCCAGCAGTTCCGGACAGCCTCGGGGCACCATATATTTT.

Notes on this clone: Other DNA sequences from this sample encode an identical CDR3 as well. The chain couples TRBV7-2 to TRBJ2-7; no definite D call. The length of the CDR3 is 14 residues. The germline CDR1 and CDR2 sequences are SGHTA and FQGNSA. The V end was cut by 1 base, the J end by 1 base, with 8 bases between. The CDR3 DNA sequence: TGTGCCAGCAGCTTAGGTCCCTCTTCCTACGAGCAGTACTTC. It specifies CASSLGPSSYEQYF.

This chain joins TRBV23-1 and TRBJ1-5; 8 positions match TRBD1. TRBV23-1 is an open reading frame, and its role is uncertain. The CDR3 extends over 15 amino acids. The V gene end was trimmed by 2 bases and the J gene end by 5 bases; junction bases not matched to a gene: 5. CDR3 in DNA: TGCGCCAGCAGTCAACGGGACAGGAGCCATCAGCCCCAGCATTTT. It codes for CASSQRDRSHQPQHF.

This clone was observed at least ten times. Other DNA variants within this sample encode the same CDR3. This chain connects TRBV2 to TRBJ2-7, with D unresolved. The germline CDR1 and CDR2 sequences are SNHLY and FYNNEI. V was cut by 3 bases and J by 0 bases, with 6 bases left in between. The CDR3 spans 13 residues. Here the CDR3 reads CASSDRGSYEQYF. DNA of the CDR3: TGTGCCAGCAGTGATCGTGGCTCCTACGAGCAGTACTTC.

This chain connects TRBV9 to TRBJ2-1; 12 nucleotides agree with TRBD2. This CDR3 spans 16 amino acids. The V gene's germline CDR1 is SGDLS and CDR2 YYNGEE. V lost 4 bases and J lost 5; bases outside the gene matches: 7. CDR3 nucleotide sequence: TGTGCCAGCAGCAAGGGAGGACTAGCGGGAAACAATGAGCAGTTCTTC. Its protein is CASSKGGLAGNNEQFF. The full variable domain, with the rest looked up from reference TRBV9 and TRBJ2-1, is DSGVTQTPKHLITATGQRVTLRCSPRSGDLSVYWYQQSLDQGLQFLIQYYNGEERAKGNILERFSAQQFPDLHSELNLSSLELGDSALYFCASSKGGLAGNNEQFFGPGTRLTVL.

The CDR3 DNA sequence: TGTGCCAGCAGTGCCCGTGGGATGGAAGCTTTCTTT. Translated, it gives CASSARGMEAFF. The genes are TRBV12-3 or TRBV12-4 and TRBJ1-1; D ambiguous. The V and J ends lost 5 bases and 8 bases respectively, with 12 bases between them. This CDR3 region has 12 residues.

The chain's CDR3 is CASSDRETYGYTF. The DNA for the CDR3 is TGTGCCAGCAGTGACAGGGAGACCTATGGCTACACCTTC. The V gene is TRBV2, the J gene TRBJ1-2; possibly TRBD1 for D (5 bases). CDR3 length: 13 amino acids. Germline V gene sequence: CDR1 SNHLY, CDR2 FYNNEI. Trimming shortened V by 3 bases and J by 4 bases, and 9 bases separated the two germline ends. The full variable domain, with the rest looked up from reference TRBV2 and TRBJ1-2, is EPEVTQTPSHQVTQMGQEVILRCVPISNHLYFYWYRQILGQKVEFLVSFYNNEISEKSEIFDDQFSVERPDGSNFTLKIRSTKLEDSAMYFCASSDRETYGYTFGSGTRLTVV.

The V and J genes are TRBV7-8 and TRBJ1-2; possible D gene TRBD1, 6 bases. The CDR3 is 18 amino acids. V gave up 5 bases and J gave up 5 bases, with 27 bases separating them. The V gene's germline CDR1 is SGHVS and CDR2 FQNEAQ. The CDR3: CASSTALSDSDLLYGYTF. The CDR3 nucleotides are TGTGCCAGCAGCACAGCACTATCGGACAGCGATCTATTATATGGCTACACCTTC.

The chain couples TRBV6-5 to TRBJ2-5, with a weak D call TRBD1 (7 bases). Germline values: CDR1 MNHEY, CDR2 SVGAGI. V lost 2 bases, J lost 5 bases, and 15 bases lay in between. CDR3 length equals 15 residues. CDR3 bases: TGTGCCAGCAGTTACCGCGACAGGGCGGGGGAGACCCAGTACTTC. Translated, it gives CASSYRDRAGETQYF.

The rearrangement uses TRBV24-1 and TRBJ2-3; D is unclear. The germline V gene has CDR1 KGHDR and CDR2 SFDVKD. Trimming pared 7 bases from V and 6 bases from J, leaving 7 bases between. This CDR3 is 11 amino acids long. CDR3 DNA sequence: TGTGCCACCAGCATCATGGATACGCAGTATTTT. Translated: CATSIMDTQYF.

The V gene is TRBV19, the J gene TRBJ2-2; TRBD1 might be the D (5 bases). The CDR3 has 14 amino acids. The V gene lost 6 bases and the J gene lost 1 base, with 9 bases spanning the gap. Germline CDR1 reads LNHDA; CDR2 reads SQIVND (reference sequence). The CDR3 coding sequence is TGTGCCAGTAGCCGTCAGGGGAACACCGGGGAGCTGTTTTTT. The encoded protein is CASSRQGNTGELFF.

J is TRBJ2-1 and V is TRBV7-9; the D is unclear. The germline CDR1 and CDR2 sequences are SEHNR and FQNEAQ (reference sequence). This CDR3 is built from 13 residues. The V gene lost 5 bases and the J gene lost 6 bases, with 11 bases spanning the gap. The CDR3 DNA sequence: TGTGCCAGCAGCCCTGAGTGGAGCAATGAGCAGTTCTTC. It yields the protein CASSPEWSNEQFF.

This clone was seen once. This chain uses TRBV5-1 with TRBJ1-1; unclear D gene. Germline loops: CDR1 SGHRS, CDR2 YFSETQ. This CDR3 is 11 amino acids long. The ends were cut back, 0 bases at V and 11 bases at J, with 8 bases in the middle. The CDR3 DNA sequence: TGCGCCAGCAGCTTGGAGGGTTCGGCTTTCTTT. The encoded protein is CASSLEGSAFF.